The 19 T cell receptor beta chains reported below all come from one sample, sequenced in a study of blood T cell repertoires in COVID-19. This table comes from immunoSEQ multiplex PCR, and its TCRdb copy is limited to in-frame clones, with some not included. The top ten hold approximately 21% of the sample, which has about 160,000 clones, 70% to 85% seen once. The material sequenced was peripheral blood. Receptor source: a woman over 75 with acute or convalescent COVID-19.

This clone has just a few counts. The chain employs TRBV5-1 and TRBJ1-2; D is ambiguous. V was shortened by 2 bases and J by 2 bases, with 7 bases between the two germline ends. In germline, CDR1 is SGHRS, CDR2 YFSETQ. CDR3 length: 13 amino acids. Here the CDR3 DNA reads TGCGCCAGCAGCTTATCCAGGAACTATGGCTACACCTTC. Amino acids: CASSLSRNYGYTF.

The chain links TRBV6-6 to TRBJ2-1; TRBD2 is a possible D gene (6 bases). This CDR3 has 14 amino acids. Trimming shortened V by 2 bases and J by 10 bases, and 15 bases separated the two germline ends. Germline lookup yields CDR1 MNHNY and CDR2 SVGAGI (reference sequence). The CDR3 nucleotides are TGTGCCAGCAGTTACGCGGGACTCGGTGTGGAGCAGTTCTTC. Protein sequence: CASSYAGLGVEQFF.

In its sample, this clone was seen once. This chain uses TRBV19 with TRBJ1-2; D not resolved. Germline values: CDR1 LNHDA, CDR2 SQIVND (reference sequence). This CDR3 is 12 amino acids long. V was cut by 6 bases and J by 4 bases, with 9 bases left in between. Written as DNA, the CDR3 is TGTGCCAGTAGGTCGGAGTTCTATGGCTACACCTTC. This codes for CASRSEFYGYTF.

The J gene is TRBJ1-2, the V gene TRBV19, with 9 bases lining up with TRBD1. Trimming took 4 bases from V and 8 from J; bases not matched to a gene: 8. Germline-derived CDR1 and CDR2 are LNHDA and SQIVND (reference sequence). The CDR3 length is 14 residues. The CDR3 nucleotides are TGTGCCAGTAGTAGGGACAGGGTATCTATCGGCTACACCTTC. It codes for CASSRDRVSIGYTF.

V gene TRBV20-1 combines with J gene TRBJ2-7; D is uncertain. V lost 3 bases and J 3 bases, leaving 6 bases between the germline ends. Germline V lookup: CDR1 DFQATT, CDR2 SNEGSKA (reference sequence). This CDR3 spans 11 amino acids. The CDR3 region is CSASSGYEQYF. CDR3 in DNA: TGCAGTGCTAGCTCGGGCTACGAGCAGTACTTC.

The V and J genes are TRBV7-2 and TRBJ2-2; maybe TRBD1 (6 bases). The germline V gene has CDR1 SGHTA and CDR2 FQGNSA. The CDR3 spans 14 residues. Trimming shortened V by 5 bases and J by 5 bases, and 12 bases separated the two germline ends. The CDR3 protein is CASSPQGLTGELFF. CDR3 nucleotide sequence: TGTGCCAGCAGCCCACAGGGTCTTACCGGGGAGCTGTTTTTT.

The J gene is TRBJ1-5, the V gene TRBV11-2; possible D gene TRBD1, 5 bases. The CDR3 contains 15 residues. Between the trimmed V and J ends, which lost 3 bases and 3 bases, there was a span of 12 bases. CDR1 is SGHAT and CDR2 is FQNNGV in the germline V gene. CDR3 sequence (DNA): TGTGCCAGCAGCTTCCTTGGGGCTCTCAATCAGCCCCAGCATTTT. Protein: CASSFLGALNQPQHF.

V gene TRBV12-3 or TRBV12-4 combines with J gene TRBJ2-7; 10 nucleotides match TRBD1. The CDR3 is 12 amino acids. The V and J ends lost 3 bases and 12 bases, in that order; junction bases with no gene match: 5. The CDR3 DNA follows: TGTGCCAGCAGTTTCGGGACAGGGGACGTGTACTTC. Its protein is CASSFGTGDVYF.

The V and J genes are TRBV7-2 and TRBJ2-7, with TRBD1 matching 12 bases. The length of the CDR3 is 16 residues. The V gene's germline CDR1 is SGHTA and CDR2 FQGNSA. V was clipped by 4 bases and J by 6 bases; unmatched bases: 10. The CDR3, as DNA: TGTGCCAGCAGCTATCTTCCGGGACAGGGGGCGCCCGAGCAGTACTTC. Translation: CASSYLPGQGAPEQYF.

The rearrangement joins TRBV4-1 to TRBJ1-4, with D hard to call. The germline CDR1 and CDR2 sequences are MGHRA and YSYEKL. This CDR3 comprises 13 residues. V was clipped by 1 base and J by 10 bases, with 10 bases between them. CDR3 in DNA: TGCGCCAGCAGCCAAGTGAAGGGAGGAAAACTGTTTTTT. Translated, it gives CASSQVKGGKLFF.

The chain has TRBV7-9 and TRBJ1-2, with TRBD1 matching over 8 bases. The CDR3 loop spans 13 amino acids. CDR1 is SEHNR, CDR2 FQNEAQ, per germline (reference sequence). V lost 3 bases to trimming and J lost 8 bases; unmatched junction nucleotides: 5. CDR3 region: CASSFGQGLGYTF. The CDR3 nucleotides are TGTGCCAGCAGCTTCGGACAGGGTTTGGGCTACACCTTC.

A few counts support this clone. The chain recombines TRBV4-3 with TRBJ2-3; 7 bases line up with TRBD2. The CDR3 length is 16 residues. V lost 1 base, J lost 4 bases, and 8 bases stayed unmatched. Per the germline V gene, CDR1 is LGHNA and CDR2 is YSLEER. CDR3: CASSQAGTKAPDTQYF. The CDR3 region has the DNA TGCGCCAGCAGCCAAGCCGGGACTAAGGCCCCAGATACGCAGTATTTT.

This sequence joins TRBV12-5 and TRBJ1-1, with TRBD1 matching over 9 bases. CDR3 length: 15 residues. Trimming took 5 bases from V and 0 from J; bases not matched to a gene: 4. Germline assignment: CDR1 LGHNT and CDR2 FRNRAP. CDR3 nucleotides: TGTGCTAGTGGTCACGGACAGGGGATGAACACTGAAGCTTTCTTT. It codes for CASGHGQGMNTEAFF.

The rearrangement joins TRBV6-5 to TRBJ1-1; 7 nucleotides align to TRBD1. There are 14 residues in the CDR3. With V trimmed by 7 bases and J by 10 bases, 15 bases remained unmatched. Germline V CDR1 and CDR2: MNHEY, SVGAGI. CDR3 in amino acids: CASINRDRAGGAFF. CDR3 nucleotides: TGTGCCAGCATTAACCGCGACAGGGCTGGAGGAGCTTTCTTT.

V is TRBV7-2 and J is TRBJ1-5, with TRBD1 matching 9 bases. This CDR3 is 14 amino acids long. The junction had 4 bases not matched to a gene; V was cut back by 4 bases and J by 6 bases. CDR1 SGHTA and CDR2 FQGNSA come from the germline V gene. The CDR3 region is CASSSQQGAQPQHF. CDR3 bases: TGTGCCAGCAGCTCGCAACAGGGGGCTCAGCCCCAGCATTTT.

This rearrangement joins TRBV4-1 to TRBJ2-1; D might be TRBD2 (6 bases). The CDR3 loop spans 18 amino acids. Trimming took 0 bases from V and 2 from J, leaving 17 bases between them. The germline CDR1 and CDR2 sequences are MGHRA and YSYEKL. The CDR3, as DNA: TGCGCCAGCAGCCAAGAGTCTTTCATCAGGACTACCTACAATGAGCAGTTCTTC. This encodes CASSQESFIRTTYNEQFF.

This clone has only a few counts. The rearrangement links TRBV27 to TRBJ1-5; D might be TRBD1 (6 bases). This CDR3 spans 14 amino acids. Germline CDR1 MNHEY, CDR2 SMNVEV (reference sequence). The V gene lost 0 bases and the J gene lost 9 bases, with 12 bases spanning the gap. The DNA for the CDR3 is TGTGCCAGCAGTTTATCGCGGGGGGCCTGGCCCCAGCATTTT. It is translated as CASSLSRGAWPQHF.

The chain is built from TRBV12-5 and TRBJ2-2; no firm D call. Trimming pared 0 bases from V and 6 bases from J, leaving 5 bases between. The germline gives CDR1 LGHNT, CDR2 FRNRAP. This CDR3 has 13 amino acids. CDR3 DNA sequence: TGTGCTAGTGGTTTGGTACCGGCCGGGGAGCTGTTTTTT. Translating it yields CASGLVPAGELFF.

This rearrangement joins TRBV6-1 to TRBJ1-5; D may be TRBD1 (5 bases). The CDR3 totals 15 residues. Germline V gene sequence: CDR1 MNHNS, CDR2 SASEGT. Trimming took off 3 bases at V and 5 bases at J, with 14 bases between the two ends. The CDR3: CASSDNFDSDQPQHF. CDR3 nucleotide sequence: TGTGCCAGCAGTGATAATTTTGACAGCGATCAGCCCCAGCATTTT.